Presented here are 6 T cell receptor beta chains from one specimen sequenced in a study of T-cell memory formation after mild COVID-19. TCRdb re-derived calls from the 5' RACE reads in MiXCR, one entry per CDR3 protein. Of 300,000 to 400,000 distinct CDR3 sequences detected, approximately 15% appear once; the ten largest clones hold around 22%. The sample comprised PBMCs or a T cell subset sorted from them (not recorded which). The origin of the receptors is a man between 18 and 35 years old who had mild COVID-19 (a few samples of this study predate the infection). Cell type and time point are not known.

This clonotype occurred a few times. This sequence joins TRBV30 and TRBJ2-5, with 12 bases fitting TRBD2. The CDR3 has 13 residues. After removal of 6 bases from V and 5 bases from J, the junction contained 4 bases not matched to a gene. Germline lookup yields CDR1 GTSNPN and CDR2 SVGIG (reference sequence). Here the CDR3 reads CACRLAGDETQYF. CDR3 DNA sequence: TGTGCCTGCAGACTAGCGGGGGACGAGACCCAGTACTTC. The full variable domain, completed using reference TRBV30 and TRBJ2-5, is SQTIHQWPATLVQPVGSPLSLECTVEGTSNPNLYWYRQAAGRGLQLLFYSVGIGQISSEVPQNLSASRPQDRQFILSSKKLLLSDSGFYLCACRLAGDETQYFGPGTRLLVL.

This chain connects TRBV2 to TRBJ1-5, with D tentatively TRBD1 (5 bases). The V gene lost 4 bases and the J gene lost 5 bases, with 9 bases spanning the gap. Germline loops: CDR1 SNHLY, CDR2 FYNNEI. This CDR3 is 13 amino acids long. The CDR3 DNA reads as TGTGCCAGCAGTGTCTGGGGACATCAGCCCCAGCATTTT. Encoded protein: CASSVWGHQPQHF.

The chain joins TRBV12-5 to TRBJ2-2; a weak D match, TRBD1 (6 bases). Trimming shortened V by 5 bases and J by 4 bases, and 8 bases separated the two germline ends. Per germline, CDR1 LGHNT and CDR2 FRNRAP. CDR3 size: 13 residues. The DNA for the CDR3 is TGTGCTAGTGGTACAGGGTTCACCGGGGAGCTGTTTTTT. This codes for CASGTGFTGELFF.

The chain couples TRBV20-1 to TRBJ2-3, with 9 positions matching TRBD1. This CDR3 is built from 16 residues. Germline CDR1 is DFQATT and CDR2 is SNEGSKA (reference sequence). With V trimmed by 3 bases and J by 4 bases, 11 bases remained unmatched. The CDR3 here is CSASPPPGQGPDTQYF. The CDR3 region has the DNA TGCAGTGCTAGTCCCCCTCCGGGACAGGGTCCAGATACGCAGTATTTT.

This clonotype was observed a few times. The chain has TRBV5-1 and TRBJ1-3, with D perhaps matching TRBD1 (5 bases). Germline V gene sequence: CDR1 SGHRS, CDR2 YFSETQ. Trimming took off 0 bases at V and 1 base at J, with 11 bases between the two ends. The CDR3 has 16 amino acids. DNA of the CDR3: TGCGCCAGCAGCTTGGAAGCCCAGGGATCTGGAAACACCATATATTTT. This translates into CASSLEAQGSGNTIYF.

This clonotype was seen more than once but under ten times. The V call is TRBV9, the J call TRBJ1-2; possibly TRBD1 for D (5 bases). The CDR3 sequence is 15 residues long. With 0 bases removed from V and 6 bases from J, the gap between germline ends came to 15 bases. Germline V lookup: CDR1 SGDLS, CDR2 YYNGEE. The CDR3 loop reads CASSVGGWGGDGYTF. DNA of the CDR3: TGTGCCAGCAGCGTAGGCGGGTGGGGGGGTGATGGCTACACCTTC.